This T cell receptor beta chain is drawn from a study of blood T cell repertoires in COVID-19. Study as a whole: Sites in the United States, Italy and Spain provided acute and convalescent COVID-19 samples. The cDNA or gDNA used as material had been derived from T cells, B-cell-depleted T cells, or PBMCs.

Per the original methods: Cell counts per sample came from amplifying reference gene primers. Libraries were prepared by immunoSEQ multiplex PCR; TCRdb keeps only in-frame clonotypes and omits some of them. V, J and clone size reflect that table, while D and trimming were determined from the DNA. Here the sample spans around 110,000 clones, about 87% being singletons. Trimming took off 6 bases at V and 3 bases at J, with 12 bases between the two ends. The CDR3 has 13 residues. Germline V CDR1 and CDR2: SNHLY, FYNNEI. The source is a middle-aged man with active or convalescent COVID-19. The specimen was peripheral blood. V gene TRBV2 combines with J gene TRBJ2-7, with a tentative D call TRBD1 (5 bases). The CDR3 DNA sequence: TGTGCCAGCAGGAGAAGGGGCCTCTACGAGCAGTACTTC. It translates to CASRRRGLYEQYF. The full variable domain, rest sourced from reference TRBV2 and TRBJ2-7, is EPEVTQTPSHQVTQMGQEVILRCVPISNHLYFYWYRQILGQKVEFLVSFYNNEISEKSEIFDDQFSVERPDGSNFTLKIRSTKLEDSAMYFCASRRRGLYEQYFGPGTRLTVT.